One and the same sample provided the 27 T cell receptor beta chains below, sequenced in a study of beta chain features in type 1 diabetes. Study-wide points: There was a moderate but significant shortening of TCRB CDR3s in all four CD4+ subsets of Type 1 diabetes patients.

Reverse transcription of all isolated RNA meant that expressed TCRB transcripts were sequenced. The protocol was immunoSEQ multiplex PCR, while the TCRdb copy is restricted to in-frame clones and leaves out a portion. This table holds around 250,000 clones, 14% found once. Their antigens are not known. What was sequenced was naive CD4+ T cells from blood. Receptors originate from a man younger than 45 with type 1 diabetes.

Only a few counts were recorded for this clone. V is TRBV29-1 and J is TRBJ2-1; 7 bases fit TRBD2. After removal of 3 bases from V and 1 base from J, the junction contained 6 bases not matched to a gene. CDR1 and CDR2 (germline): SQVTM, ANQGSEA. This CDR3 has 15 amino acids. The CDR3 spells CSVDRRERSYNEQFF. As DNA, the CDR3 is TGCAGCGTTGACCGGCGGGAGAGGTCCTACAATGAGCAGTTCTTC.

The rearrangement links TRBV25-1 to TRBJ1-4; D possibly corresponds to TRBD1 (6 bases). This CDR3 has 13 amino acids. Trimming pared 3 bases from V and 10 bases from J, leaving 12 bases between. In germline, CDR1 is MGHDK, CDR2 SYGVNS. The CDR3 bases are TGTGCCAGCAGTGATACAGGGTCGGGAAAACTGTTTTTT. It codes for CASSDTGSGKLFF. Full variable domain (missing parts from reference TRBV25-1 and TRBJ1-4): EADIYQTPRYLVIGTGKKITLECSQTMGHDKMYWYQQDPGMELHLIHYSYGVNSTEKGDLSSESTVSRIRTEHFPLTLESARPSHTSQYLCASSDTGSGKLFFGSGTQLSVL.

V and J are TRBV28 and TRBJ1-5; TRBD1 agrees at 9 bases. Looked up from germline, CDR1 is MDHEN and CDR2 is SYDVKM. Germline trimming cut 5 bases from V and 0 bases from J; bases unmatched to any gene: 8. The CDR3 is 17 residues long. The CDR3 nucleotides read TGTGCCAGCAGTCCTCGGACAGGGGTCGTTAGCAATCAGCCCCAGCATTTT. This sequence encodes CASSPRTGVVSNQPQHF.

The J gene is TRBJ1-5, the V gene TRBV5-1; 8 bases agree with TRBD1. The CDR3 is 14 residues long. The trim removed 0 bases at V and 8 bases at J, leaving 4 bases unmatched. Germline CDR1 reads SGHRS; CDR2 reads YFSETQ. Here the CDR3 reads CASSLGTGMEPQHF. The CDR3 DNA reads as TGCGCCAGCAGCTTGGGGACAGGGATGGAGCCCCAGCATTTT.

This clone was observed a few times. The chain links TRBV9 to TRBJ2-3; D unresolved. This CDR3 region has 15 residues. V was clipped by 0 bases and J by 0 bases, with 8 bases between them. Germline CDR1 reads SGDLS; CDR2 reads YYNGEE. In DNA, the CDR3 is TGTGCCAGCAGCGTAGATGGCGGAAGCACAGATACGCAGTATTTT. Encoded protein: CASSVDGGSTDTQYF.

This clone has just a few counts. The rearrangement joins TRBV9 to TRBJ1-2, with D possibly matching TRBD1 (5 bases). Trimming cost V 0 bases and J 3 bases, with 9 bases left between them. There are 14 residues in the CDR3. Germline-derived CDR1 and CDR2 are SGDLS and YYNGEE. CDR3 in amino acids: CASSVESRDYGYTF. The CDR3, as DNA: TGTGCCAGCAGCGTAGAGAGCAGGGACTATGGCTACACCTTC. The variable domain in full, completed from reference TRBV9 and TRBJ1-2, reads DSGVTQTPKHLITATGQRVTLRCSPRSGDLSVYWYQQSLDQGLQFLIQYYNGEERAKGNILERFSAQQFPDLHSELNLSSLELGDSALYFCASSVESRDYGYTFGSGTRLTVV.

This clone was counted between two and nine times. The genes are TRBV2 and TRBJ1-4, with D perhaps matching TRBD1 (6 bases). Deletions cut 8 bases from V and 8 bases from J, with 15 bases between. This CDR3 has 13 residues. Germline loops: CDR1 SNHLY, CDR2 FYNNEI. CDR3 coding DNA: TGTGCCAGCGGCCGGGCAGGGGAAGAAAAACTGTTTTTT. Its translation: CASGRAGEEKLFF. Full variable domain (outside the CDR3, taken from reference TRBV2 and TRBJ1-4): EPEVTQTPSHQVTQMGQEVILRCVPISNHLYFYWYRQILGQKVEFLVSFYNNEISEKSEIFDDQFSVERPDGSNFTLKIRSTKLEDSAMYFCASGRAGEEKLFFGSGTQLSVL.

V gene TRBV9 combines with J gene TRBJ2-1; D remains ambiguous. The germline CDR1 and CDR2 sequences are SGDLS and YYNGEE. The CDR3 has 14 residues. V lost 2 bases and J lost 5, with 11 bases in between. CDR3 DNA sequence: TGTGCCAGCAGCGTCGCGGCAGAGCACAATGAGCAGTTCTTC. Protein sequence: CASSVAAEHNEQFF.

V and J are TRBV13 and TRBJ1-1; 7 bases fit TRBD1. After removal of 5 bases from V and 4 bases from J, the junction contained 10 bases not matched to a gene. The CDR3 runs to 15 residues. Per the germline V gene, CDR1 is PRHDT and CDR2 is FYEKMQ (reference sequence). The CDR3 here is CASSLEAGGSTEAFF. In DNA, the CDR3 is TGTGCCAGCAGCCTAGAGGCAGGGGGATCCACTGAAGCTTTCTTT.

This clone was seen a few times. This chain uses TRBV18 with TRBJ2-1; 11 nucleotides line up with TRBD2. The CDR3 length is 17 residues. Per the germline V gene, CDR1 is KGHSH and CDR2 is LQKENI. V shed 3 bases and J 4 bases; nucleotides not matched to a gene: 8. CDR3 in DNA: TGTGCCAGCTCACCCTTACCCGGGACTAGCGGATACAATGAGCAGTTCTTC. Amino acids: CASSPLPGTSGYNEQFF. Based on the CDR3 plus reference TRBV18 and TRBJ2-1, the full variable domain is NAGVMQNPRHLVRRRGQEARLRCSPMKGHSHVYWYRQLPEEGLKFMVYLQKENIIDESGMPKERFSAEFPKEGPSILRIQQVVRGDSAAYFCASSPLPGTSGYNEQFFGPGTRLTVL.

In this sample, this clone turned up a few times. The chain joins TRBV21-1 to TRBJ2-5; TRBD1, the table's D call, was not compared with the DNA. TRBV21-1 is termed a pseudogene. CDR3 length equals 14 residues. CDR3 bases: TGTGCCAGCAGCCGACAGGGGACGGAAGAGACCCAGTACTTC. Its translation: CASSRQGTEETQYF.

In its sample, this clone was seen a few times. The V call is TRBV7-3, the J call TRBJ2-3; tentatively, D is TRBD1 (6 bases). The length of the CDR3 is 15 residues. V lost 4 bases, J lost 3 bases, and 14 bases lay in between. Germline V gene lookup returns CDR1 SGHTA and CDR2 FQGTGA. The CDR3 coding sequence is TGTGCCAGCAGCTCTCCGACAGGTTTAACAGATACGCAGTATTTT. Protein product: CASSSPTGLTDTQYF.

This clone has just a few counts. The chain couples TRBV7-3 to TRBJ1-1; D is unclear. Trimming removed 3 bases at V and 3 bases at J, with 8 bases between. This CDR3 is 13 amino acids long. The V gene's germline CDR1 is SGHTA and CDR2 FQGTGA. The CDR3 DNA reads as TGTGCCAGCAGCTTTGCCAGGCACACTGAAGCTTTCTTT. Protein product: CASSFARHTEAFF.

The V call is TRBV7-3, the J call TRBJ2-2, with TRBD2 matching over 7 bases. After removal of 5 bases from V and 1 base from J, the junction contained 10 bases not matched to a gene. The CDR3 spans 17 residues. Germline CDR1 SGHTA, CDR2 FQGTGA. CDR3 coding DNA: TGTGCCAGCAGCCTAGAGATGGCGGGAGTGAACACCGGGGAGCTGTTTTTT. Translated, it gives CASSLEMAGVNTGELFF. Variable domain in full (rest from reference TRBV7-3 and TRBJ2-2): GAGVSQTPSNKVTEKGKYVELRCDPISGHTALYWYRQSLGQGPEFLIYFQGTGAADDSGLPNDRFFAVRPEGSVSTLKIQRTERGDSAVYLCASSLEMAGVNTGELFFGEGSRLTVL.

This clone was recorded a few times. V is TRBV29-1 and J is TRBJ2-3; the match to TRBD2 covers 11 bases. The CDR3 is made up of 13 amino acids. V shed 5 bases, J shed 4 bases, and the junction held 2 bases outside the gene matches. Germline lookup yields CDR1 SQVTM and CDR2 ANQGSEA. This CDR3 reads CSVRGLAADTQYF. The CDR3 DNA reads as TGCAGCGTTAGGGGACTAGCGGCAGATACGCAGTATTTT.

This clone was seen only a few times. The chain uses TRBV9 and TRBJ2-1; weak D call: TRBD1 (5 bases). Germline values: CDR1 SGDLS, CDR2 YYNGEE. The CDR3 has 16 amino acids. Trimming took off 3 bases at V and 5 bases at J, with 18 bases between the two ends. Here the CDR3 reads CASSAPSQGSDNEQFF. The CDR3 nucleotides are TGTGCCAGCAGCGCGCCAAGCCAGGGATCCGACAATGAGCAGTTCTTC. Drawing the rest from reference TRBV9 and TRBJ2-1, the complete variable domain is DSGVTQTPKHLITATGQRVTLRCSPRSGDLSVYWYQQSLDQGLQFLIQYYNGEERAKGNILERFSAQQFPDLHSELNLSSLELGDSALYFCASSAPSQGSDNEQFFGPGTRLTVL.

The table lists this clone with a few counts. V gene TRBV30 combines with J gene TRBJ2-5; D unclear. The CDR3 is 12 amino acids. CDR1 is GTSNPN and CDR2 is SVGIG in the germline V gene (reference sequence). The V and J ends lost 7 bases and 5 bases respectively, with 14 bases between them. This CDR3 is CAFLRYGETQYF. In nucleotides, the CDR3 is TGTGCCTTCCTCCGGTACGGGGAGACCCAGTACTTC. Full variable domain (outside the CDR3, taken from reference TRBV30 and TRBJ2-5): SQTIHQWPATLVQPVGSPLSLECTVEGTSNPNLYWYRQAAGRGLQLLFYSVGIGQISSEVPQNLSASRPQDRQFILSSKKLLLSDSGFYLCAFLRYGETQYFGPGTRLLVL.

This chain uses TRBV5-1 with TRBJ2-5; tentative D call: TRBD2 (6 bases). The V and J ends lost 1 base and 3 bases respectively, with 10 bases between them. This CDR3 has 14 residues. In germline, CDR1 is SGHRS, CDR2 YFSETQ. Here the CDR3 DNA reads TGCGCCAGCAGCTTGTCAATAGCGGAAGAGACCCAGTACTTC. This gives the protein CASSLSIAEETQYF.

This clone has just a few counts. The chain carries TRBV15 and TRBJ2-5; tentatively, D is TRBD2 (6 bases). V was pared by 1 base and J by 4 bases, with 10 bases between. The CDR3 has 14 amino acids. Germline CDR1 is LNHNV and CDR2 is YYDKDF (reference sequence). The CDR3 here is CATSRAPGVETQYF. As DNA, the CDR3 is TGTGCCACCAGCAGAGCCCCGGGAGTAGAGACCCAGTACTTC.

This clone was counted between two and nine times. V usage is TRBV15 and J usage is TRBJ2-5; unclear D gene. Germline CDR1 reads LNHNV; CDR2 reads YYDKDF (reference sequence). The germline V and J ends were trimmed by 0 bases and 5 bases, with 4 bases remaining between them. The CDR3 consists of 12 residues. The chain's CDR3 is CATSRDSETQYF. The CDR3, as DNA: TGTGCCACCAGCAGAGATTCGGAGACCCAGTACTTC. Drawing the rest from reference TRBV15 and TRBJ2-5, the complete variable domain is DAMVIQNPRYQVTQFGKPVTLSCSQTLNHNVMYWYQQKSSQAPKLLFHYYDKDFNNEADTPDNFQSRRPNTSFCFLDIRSPGLGDTAMYLCATSRDSETQYFGPGTRLLVL.

The V gene is TRBV6-5, the J gene TRBJ1-2, with D tentatively TRBD1 (5 bases). CDR3 size: 13 residues. Germline V lookup: CDR1 MNHEY, CDR2 SVGAGI. V was shortened by 4 bases and J by 3 bases, with 9 bases between the two germline ends. The CDR3 reads CASSSGLYYGYTF. The CDR3 DNA is TGTGCCAGCAGTTCGGGACTGTACTATGGCTACACCTTC.

This clone has a handful of counts. The chain recombines TRBV2 with TRBJ1-5; tentatively, D is TRBD1 (6 bases). Trimming left V 5 bases short and J 5 bases short, with 13 bases between. Germline CDR1 SNHLY, CDR2 FYNNEI. The CDR3 totals 14 residues. CDR3 DNA sequence: TGTGCCAGCAGTTCGGACAGTGATTATCAGCCCCAGCATTTT. Residues: CASSSDSDYQPQHF.

This chain connects TRBV7-9 to TRBJ2-7; TRBD2 is a possible D gene (5 bases). The germline gives CDR1 SEHNR, CDR2 FQNEAQ (reference sequence). The CDR3 runs 14 residues. V was clipped by 3 bases and J by 3 bases, with 12 bases between them. The CDR3 reads CASSFGSEDYEQYF. CDR3 coding DNA: TGTGCCAGCAGCTTCGGTAGCGAGGACTACGAGCAGTACTTC.

V gene TRBV5-1 combines with J gene TRBJ1-1; 9 bases map to TRBD1. The V gene's germline CDR1 is SGHRS and CDR2 YFSETQ. V shed 7 bases, J shed 3 bases, and the junction held 4 bases outside the gene matches. The CDR3 consists of 13 residues. The chain's CDR3 is CASYRGQDTEAFF. The CDR3 DNA sequence: TGCGCCAGCTACAGGGGGCAGGACACTGAAGCTTTCTTT.

This chain connects TRBV30 to TRBJ2-5, with TRBD2 matching over 7 bases. Germline CDR1 GTSNPN, CDR2 SVGIG (reference sequence). The CDR3 has 11 residues. The J segment lost 13 bases and the V segment lost 0 bases, leaving 5 bases of the junction unmatched. The CDR3: CAWSVLAATYF. As DNA, the CDR3 is TGTGCCTGGAGTGTCCTAGCGGCAACGTACTTC.

The chain combines TRBV4-3 with TRBJ2-1, with D maybe TRBD2 (5 bases). Looked up from germline, CDR1 is LGHNA and CDR2 is YSLEER. The CDR3 has 15 amino acids. Trimming took off 1 base at V and 10 bases at J, with 17 bases between the two ends. CDR3 sequence reads: CASSQVLVTTTEQFF. The CDR3 DNA follows: TGCGCCAGCAGCCAAGTGCTGGTGACGACTACAGAGCAGTTCTTC.

V gene TRBV28 combines with J gene TRBJ2-5; no firm D call. The CDR3 length is 14 residues. V was clipped by 5 bases and J by 1 base, with 11 bases between them. The germline CDR1 and CDR2 sequences are MDHEN and SYDVKM. The CDR3 nucleotides read TGTGCCAGCAGTATCCGTTTGGCCCAAGAGACCCAGTACTTC. This encodes CASSIRLAQETQYF.